This TCR beta chain came from a study of T cells in Graves' hyperthyroidism and ophthalmopathy. The table lists this clonotype with many counts. The CDR3 regions of TCR beta were amplified from RNA transcripts. The TCR CDR3 first-round RT-PCR relied on the HTBI primer set. TCRdb reprocessed the multiplex PCR reads via MiXCR and lists one record per CDR3 protein. Of hundreds of thousands of distinct CDR3 sequences in the sample, around 14% are singletons; the top ten hold roughly 26%. The CDR3 is 13 amino acids. The V segment lost 8 bases and the J segment 7 bases; nucleotides outside the gene matches: 6. In germline, CDR1 is MDHEN, CDR2 SYDVKM.

The sequenced material came from blood. The chain combines TRBV28 with TRBJ2-1; 9 positions agree with TRBD2. The TCR comes from a woman younger than 30 with Graves' hyperthyroidism that later progressed to Graves' ophthalmopathy. In nucleotides, the CDR3 is TGTGCCAGCCGAGCGGGAGGAGGGAATGAGCAGTTCTTC. Protein sequence: CASRAGGGNEQFF.